This section outlines one T cell receptor beta chain sequence together with its context. The data stem from a study of control samples from healthy donors and cancer patients. Libraries were prepared by immunoSEQ multiplex PCR; TCRdb keeps only in-frame clonotypes and omits some of them. The sample shows about 150,000 clones, 94% of them seen only once. Germline CDR1 SGHRS, CDR2 YFSETQ. The CDR3 runs to 14 residues. Trimming shortened V by 5 bases and J by 1 base, and 12 bases separated the two germline ends. The rearrangement uses TRBV5-1 and TRBJ1-1; D may be TRBD1 (5 bases). The sequenced sample was blood. The clonotype comes from a man aged 40-50 years in good health. The CDR3 nucleotides read TGCGCCAGCAGTATCGGACAAACGAACACTGAAGCTTTCTTT. Its protein product is CASSIGQTNTEAFF.